These 8 T cell receptor beta chains originate from one sample sequenced in a study of cytomegalovirus exposure and HLA in healthy donors (dated by TCRdb to about 2017). The library was built by means of the immunoSEQ multiplex PCR assay. The multiplex PCR relied on a mix of 60 forward primers for TCR Vbeta segments and 13 reverse primers for TCR Jbeta segments. Drawn from immuneACCESS, this table holds only the in-frame rearrangements with V and J called that TCRdb kept. Clones are partly lost; checked studies trace under half to an unresolved V gene and leave the rest unexplained. The sample contains around 130,000 clones, about 81% of them found a single time. The top ten hold 5.5% to 6% of the sample. Sequencing input: PBMCs. These TCRs come from a woman aged 40 to 55 in good health and CMV-seropositive.

The table lists this clone with a count of one. The genes are TRBV28 and TRBJ1-1; tentatively, D is TRBD1 (5 bases). Germline CDR1 reads MDHEN; CDR2 reads SYDVKM. The CDR3 has 17 amino acids. Trimming left V 0 bases short and J 2 bases short, with 16 bases between. CDR3 in amino acids: CASSLWGEGRLNTEAFF. In DNA, the CDR3 is TGTGCCAGCAGTTTATGGGGGGAGGGGAGGCTAAACACTGAAGCTTTCTTT.

The chain employs TRBV5-4 and TRBJ1-1; no clear D. The germline CDR1 and CDR2 sequences are SGHNT and YYREEE (reference sequence). Trimming took 4 bases from V and 3 from J, leaving 7 bases between them. The length of the CDR3 is 12 residues. The chain's CDR3 is CASSVDDTEAFF. CDR3 sequence (DNA): TGTGCCAGCAGCGTAGATGACACTGAAGCTTTCTTT.

The J gene is TRBJ2-7, the V gene TRBV9; D is possibly TRBD2 (6 bases). Germline assignment: CDR1 SGDLS and CDR2 YYNGEE. The CDR3 runs 13 residues. Trimming removed 2 bases from V and 5 bases from J, with 11 bases in between. The CDR3 nucleotides are TGTGCCAGCAGCGTTGCACTAGCCGACGAGCAGTACTTC. This codes for CASSVALADEQYF.

This clone appeared a few times. This same CDR3 is encoded by further DNA sequences in the sample. The chain is built from TRBV28 and TRBJ1-3, with 8 bases identical to TRBD1. V was pared by 4 bases and J by 0 bases, with 2 bases of the junction left unmatched. Germline CDR1 and CDR2: MDHEN and SYDVKM. This CDR3 contains 15 residues. The CDR3 region is CASSSTGGSGNTIYF. The CDR3, as DNA: TGTGCCAGCAGTTCCACAGGGGGCTCTGGAAACACCATATATTTT.

This clone has a single count. The genes are TRBV28 and TRBJ2-5; TRBD1 might be the D (5 bases). The J call may be incorrect, as the DNA end agrees better with TRBJ2-7. CDR3 size: 13 residues. Germline lookup yields CDR1 MDHEN and CDR2 SYDVKM. This CDR3 is CASLGQPYYEQYF. CDR3 in DNA: TGTGCCAGCCTGGGGCAGCCATACTACGAGCAGTACTTC.

The V call is TRBV27, the J call TRBJ1-5, with a tentative D call TRBD1 (6 bases). Germline assignment: CDR1 MNHEY and CDR2 SMNVEV (reference sequence). CDR3 size: 14 residues. V gave up 7 bases and J gave up 1 base, with 11 bases separating them. In nucleotides, the CDR3 is TGTGCCAGCAAGGCAGGGGTAAGCAATCAGCCCCAGCATTTT. Its protein is CASKAGVSNQPQHF.

The V gene is TRBV18, the J gene TRBJ2-7; perhaps TRBD1 as D (5 bases). V lost 2 bases and J lost 2, with 10 bases in between. CDR1 KGHSH and CDR2 LQKENI come from the germline V gene. The CDR3 extends over 14 amino acids. The CDR3 here is CASSPGAGPYEQYF. The CDR3 DNA follows: TGTGCCAGCTCACCAGGGGCAGGGCCCTACGAGCAGTACTTC.

The chain uses TRBV29-1 and TRBJ1-2, with a possible D match to TRBD1 (6 bases). Germline V gene data show CDR1 as SQVTM and CDR2 as ANQGSEA. Trimming removed 3 bases at V and 5 bases at J, with 16 bases between. The CDR3 is 14 residues long. CDR3 nucleotides: TGCAGCGTTGAGCACCGGGACACCGGGTATGGCTACACCTTC. Translating it yields CSVEHRDTGYGYTF.